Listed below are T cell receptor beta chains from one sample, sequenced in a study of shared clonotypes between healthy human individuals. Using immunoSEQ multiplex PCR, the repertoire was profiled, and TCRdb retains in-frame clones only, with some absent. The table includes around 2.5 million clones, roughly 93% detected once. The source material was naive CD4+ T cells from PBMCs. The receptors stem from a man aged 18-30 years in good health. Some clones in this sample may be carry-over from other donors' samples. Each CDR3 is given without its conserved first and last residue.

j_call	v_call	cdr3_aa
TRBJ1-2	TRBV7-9	ASSFGDRITTGYT
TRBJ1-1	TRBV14	ASSTRGMNTEAF
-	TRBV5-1	ASSLAAGADEQY
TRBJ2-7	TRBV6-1	ASSEIDGSSYEQY
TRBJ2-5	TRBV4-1	ASSQDRGLAGGETQY
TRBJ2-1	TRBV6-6	ASRLADLRNEQF
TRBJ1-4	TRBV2	ASSRQGAGEKLF
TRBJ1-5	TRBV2	ASSEEMGFNQPQH
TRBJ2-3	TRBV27	ASSLQTSTDTQY
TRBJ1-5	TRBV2	ASSLQGAGQPQH
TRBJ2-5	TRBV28	ASSSSGLAPGGETQY
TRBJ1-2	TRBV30	AWSVPGALGKDYGYT
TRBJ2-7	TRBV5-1	ASSLGPTEYEQY
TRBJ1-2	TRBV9	ASSPNPGLGGYGYT
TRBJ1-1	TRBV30	AWSVGTGEAF
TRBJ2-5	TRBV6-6	ASSYSGGQETQY
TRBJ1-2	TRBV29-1	SVGGTYGYT
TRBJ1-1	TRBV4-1	ASSRGHMNTEAF
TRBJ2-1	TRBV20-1	SAREANEQF
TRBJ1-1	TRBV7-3	ASSLTGLRTEAF
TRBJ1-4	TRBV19	ASSMNGKLF
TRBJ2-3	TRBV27	ARGHHYTNTQY
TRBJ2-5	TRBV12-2	ASRPPDCQETQY
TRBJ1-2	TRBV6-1	ASSEQRQGGYT
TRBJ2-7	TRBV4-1	ASSQDYAGGVSEQY
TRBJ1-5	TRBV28	ASSDRGPNPQH
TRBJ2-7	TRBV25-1	ASSESLPTGVTGEQY
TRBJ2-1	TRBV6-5	ASSTGTTTYNEQF